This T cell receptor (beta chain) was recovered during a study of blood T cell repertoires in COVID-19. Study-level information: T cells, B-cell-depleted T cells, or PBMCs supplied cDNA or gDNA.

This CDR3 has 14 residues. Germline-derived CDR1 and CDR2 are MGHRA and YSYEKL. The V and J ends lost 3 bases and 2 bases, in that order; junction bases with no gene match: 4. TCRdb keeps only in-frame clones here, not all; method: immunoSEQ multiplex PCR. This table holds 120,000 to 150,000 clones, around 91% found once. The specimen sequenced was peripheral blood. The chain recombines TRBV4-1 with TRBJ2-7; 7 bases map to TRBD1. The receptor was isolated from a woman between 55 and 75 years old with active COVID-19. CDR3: CASSHHGQAYEQYF. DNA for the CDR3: TGCGCCAGCAGCCATCATGGACAGGCCTACGAGCAGTACTTC.